Listed below are T cell receptor beta chains from one sample, sequenced in a study of blood T cell repertoires in COVID-19. Libraries were prepared by immunoSEQ multiplex PCR; TCRdb keeps only in-frame clonotypes and omits some of them. Of fewer than 65,000 clones listed, about 77% are singletons. Material for sequencing was peripheral blood. The source is a human donor in a cohort sampled during active COVID-19. CDR3s include the opening cysteine and the closing phenylalanine or tryptophan. Each record gives: D gene, V gene, clone size, J gene, CDR3 protein, CDR3 DNA. D genes are given only for firm matches. Clone size is given for some rows only: seen once, a few or many times, or a class if the clone is expanded.

.	TRBV12-3/TRBV12-4	many	TRBJ1-1	CASTLGGLTEAFF	TGTGCCAGCACACTGGGGGGTCTCACTGAAGCTTTCTTT
.	TRBV19	.	TRBJ2-4	CASSGGGVAKNIQYF	TGTGCCAGTAGTGGAGGGGGGGTAGCCAAAAACATTCAGTACTTC
.	TRBV6-5	.	TRBJ1-3	CASRPAGGNTIYF	TGTGCCAGTCGGCCGGCCGGGGGAAACACCATATATTTT
.	TRBV4-2	.	TRBJ1-2	CASSQVGGNYGYTF	TGTGCCAGCAGCCAAGTGGGAGGTAACTATGGCTACACCTTC
TRBD1	TRBV6-5	.	TRBJ1-1	CASRGQGAVNTEAFF	TGTGCCAGCAGAGGACAGGGGGCGGTGAACACTGAAGCTTTCTTT
.	TRBV5-1	.	TRBJ1-1	CASSLGGQNTEAFF	TGCGCCAGCAGCTTGGGTGGACAGAACACTGAAGCTTTCTTT
.	TRBV27	.	TRBJ2-6	CASSLSNAGSGANVLTF	TGTGCCAGCAGTTTATCGAATGCCGGGTCTGGGGCCAACGTCCTGACTTTC
TRBD1	TRBV28	once	TRBJ1-3	CASSFGQALNGNTIYF	TGTGCCAGCAGTTTCGGACAGGCTTTGAATGGAAACACCATATATTTT
TRBD1	TRBV28	once	TRBJ1-5	CASTLQGRGDQPQHF	TGTGCCAGCACCCTACAGGGGAGAGGCGATCAGCCCCAGCATTTT
.	TRBV9	.	TRBJ1-1	CASSLRAGDDTEAFF	TGTGCCAGCAGCCTCAGGGCGGGGGATGACACTGAAGCTTTCTTT
.	TRBV5-1	.	TRBJ2-7	CASSLGFLDYYEQYF	TGCGCCAGCAGCTTGGGTTTCCTAGATTATTACGAGCAGTACTTC
.	TRBV18	few	TRBJ1-2	CASSPRQAANYGYTF	TGTGCCAGCTCACCACGACAGGCGGCTAACTATGGCTACACCTTC
TRBD1	TRBV7-2	few	TRBJ2-7	CASRSGTGGSYEQYF	TGTGCCAGCAGATCCGGGACAGGGGGCTCCTACGAGCAGTACTTC
TRBD1	TRBV7-2	.	TRBJ1-5	CASSPDRGSNQPQHF	TGTGCCAGCAGTCCTGACAGGGGTAGCAATCAGCCCCAGCATTTT
.	TRBV2	.	TRBJ1-5	CASSESQAGNQPQHF	TGTGCCAGCAGTGAGTCCCAGGCAGGCAATCAGCCCCAGCATTTT
.	TRBV7-8	.	TRBJ1-5	CASSLLRFGSNQPQHF	TGTGCCAGCAGCTTACTTCGCTTCGGGAGCAATCAGCCCCAGCATTTT
.	TRBV5-4	once	TRBJ1-2	CASSSGRGGYGYTF	TGTGCCAGCAGCTCGGGCAGGGGCGGCTATGGCTACACCTTC
.	TRBV29-1	.	TRBJ1-4	CSVEGRGSEKLFF	TGCAGCGTTGAAGGCCGGGGGAGTGAAAAACTGTTTTTT
TRBD1	TRBV11-2	.	TRBJ1-3	CASSFGRGYQRSGNTIYF	TGTGCCAGCAGCTTCGGCAGGGGGTATCAACGCTCTGGAAACACCATATATTTT
TRBD2	TRBV6-1	.	TRBJ2-1	CASSERTSGFYNEQFF	TGTGCCAGCAGTGAAAGGACTAGCGGATTTTACAATGAGCAGTTCTTC
.	TRBV12-3/TRBV12-4	.	TRBJ1-1	CASTQGSNTEAFF	TGTGCCAGCACGCAGGGATCGAACACTGAAGCTTTCTTT
.	TRBV6-1	.	TRBJ2-7	CASSEGIGGYEQYF	TGTGCCAGCAGTGAAGGTATAGGGGGCTACGAGCAGTACTTC
.	TRBV12-3/TRBV12-4	.	TRBJ2-2	CASSFTGGELFF	TGTGCCAGCAGTTTCACCGGCGGCGAGCTGTTTTTT
.	TRBV4-3	.	TRBJ1-3	CASSQDLASTFSGNTIYF	TGCGCCAGCAGCCAAGACCTTGCGTCAACGTTCTCTGGAAACACCATATATTTT
TRBD1	TRBV5-4	few	TRBJ1-2	CASSYDRVGGYTF	TGTGCCAGCAGTTATGACAGGGTGGGAGGCTACACCTTC
TRBD2	TRBV6-5	.	TRBJ2-7	CASSPLGGDEQYF	TGTGCCAGCAGTCCCCTGGGAGGGGACGAGCAGTACTTC
TRBD1	TRBV18	.	TRBJ1-4	CASSLATGEDEKLFF	TGTGCCAGCTCACTGGCGACAGGGGAGGATGAAAAACTGTTTTTT
TRBD1	TRBV28	many	TRBJ2-7	CASSIGTDPSYEQYF	TGTGCCAGCAGTATCGGGACAGATCCTTCCTACGAGCAGTACTTC
.	TRBV7-3	.	TRBJ2-3	CASSFLFTDTQYF	TGTGCCAGCAGCTTTCTTTTCACAGATACGCAGTATTTT
TRBD1	TRBV28	.	TRBJ2-7	CATVTGTFYEQYF	TGTGCCACCGTGACAGGGACCTTCTACGAGCAGTACTTC
TRBD2	TRBV6-2/TRBV6-3	once	TRBJ2-2	CASSPPGGANTGELFF	TGTGCCAGCAGTCCCCCGGGGGGTGCCAACACCGGGGAGCTGTTTTTT
TRBD2	TRBV6-5	.	TRBJ2-1	CASSYSNSGGNEQFF	TGTGCCAGCAGTTACTCAAATAGCGGGGGGAATGAGCAGTTCTTC
TRBD1	TRBV9	.	TRBJ1-2	CASSVVGGHGYTF	TGTGCCAGCAGCGTAGTAGGGGGCCATGGCTACACCTTC
.	TRBV20-1	.	TRBJ2-5	CSAHQETQYF	TGCAGCGCACATCAAGAGACCCAGTACTTC
TRBD1	TRBV28	.	TRBJ1-5	CASSGGQVGSQPQHF	TGTGCCAGCAGTGGGGGACAGGTCGGGTCTCAGCCCCAGCATTTT
TRBD2	TRBV28	.	TRBJ2-7	CASSLLAGDGYEQYF	TGTGCCAGCAGTTTACTAGCGGGGGACGGTTACGAGCAGTACTTC
.	TRBV11-2	once	TRBJ2-7	CASRPDTFSYEQYF	TGTGCCAGCAGACCAGACACCTTCTCCTACGAGCAGTACTTC
TRBD1	TRBV28	few	TRBJ2-5	CASSSGQGAGETQYF	TGTGCCAGCAGCTCGGGACAGGGGGCCGGGGAGACCCAGTACTTC
TRBD2	TRBV30	.	TRBJ2-1	CAWSVLAGGYNEQFF	TGTGCCTGGAGTGTACTAGCGGGAGGCTACAATGAGCAGTTCTTC
.	TRBV5-1	.	TRBJ1-5	CASSLTGGGRNQPQHF	TGCGCCAGCAGCTTGACGGGAGGGGGGCGCAATCAGCCCCAGCATTTT
.	TRBV1	.	TRBJ2-5	CTSSQGPRLAFCETQYF	TGCACCAGCAGCCAAGGTCCCAGACTAGCGTTTTGTGAGACCCAGTACTTC
TRBD1	TRBV2	.	TRBJ1-1	CASSHRDRPNTEAFF	TGTGCCAGCAGCCATAGGGACAGGCCGAACACTGAAGCTTTCTTT
.	TRBV6-2/TRBV6-3	.	TRBJ1-1	CASSATDIGTEAFF	TGTGCCAGCAGTGCGACGGACATCGGGACTGAAGCTTTCTTT
TRBD2	TRBV28	.	TRBJ2-3	CASSLYLAGGGDTQYF	TGTGCCAGCAGTTTATACTTAGCGGGAGGAGGAGATACGCAGTATTTT
.	TRBV30	.	TRBJ1-3	CAWRNWEGGNTIYF	TGTGCCTGGAGGAACTGGGAGGGTGGAAACACCATATATTTT
TRBD1	TRBV12-3/TRBV12-4	.	TRBJ1-4	CASSLTRGEKLFF	TGTGCCAGCAGTTTGACCAGGGGGGAAAAACTGTTTTTT
.	TRBV10-3	.	TRBJ1-1	CAISESQYTEAFF	TGTGCCATCAGTGAGAGCCAATACACTGAAGCTTTCTTT
TRBD1	TRBV5-1	.	TRBJ1-6	CASSWGQGGNSPLHF	TGCGCCAGCAGCTGGGGACAGGGCGGTAATTCACCCCTCCACTTT
TRBD1	TRBV14	.	TRBJ2-5	CASSANTGGWRETQYF	TGTGCCAGCAGCGCCAACACAGGGGGCTGGAGGGAGACCCAGTACTTC
.	TRBV19	medium-sized	TRBJ2-4	CASSIYQGLTKNIQYF	TGTGCCAGTAGTATTTACCAGGGGTTGACCAAAAACATTCAGTACTTC
TRBD1	TRBV14	.	TRBJ1-4	CASSHNRGRGEKLFF	TGTGCCAGCAGCCATAACAGGGGACGAGGAGAAAAACTGTTTTTT
.	TRBV5-5	.	TRBJ2-2	CASSEEQGYSNTGELFF	TGTGCCAGCAGCGAAGAACAGGGTTACTCCAACACCGGGGAGCTGTTTTTT
.	TRBV11-2	few	TRBJ2-1	CASSFGTVGEQFF	TGTGCCAGCAGCTTCGGCACAGTCGGTGAGCAGTTCTTC
TRBD2	TRBV7-9	.	TRBJ2-5	CASSSPSGGGGETQYF	TGTGCCAGCAGCTCCCCTAGCGGGGGGGGAGGGGAGACCCAGTACTTC
.	TRBV5-1	.	TRBJ1-3	CASSPTEVRPGNTIYF	TGCGCCAGCAGCCCGACAGAAGTTCGGCCTGGAAACACCATATATTTT
TRBD1	TRBV7-9	.	TRBJ2-1	CASSLTSGQVEQFF	TGTGCCAGCAGCTTGACTTCGGGACAGGTAGAGCAGTTCTTC
TRBD2	TRBV6-2/TRBV6-3	.	TRBJ2-7	CASSPGTSGYYEQYF	TGTGCCAGCAGCCCCGGGACTAGCGGGTACTACGAGCAGTACTTC
.	TRBV2	.	TRBJ2-7	CASRTSSDPSYEQYF	TGTGCCAGCAGGACCTCTAGCGATCCCTCCTACGAGCAGTACTTC
TRBD1	TRBV6-2/TRBV6-3	.	TRBJ2-7	CASSLTGKYEQYF	TGTGCCAGCAGCCTGACAGGGAAATACGAGCAGTACTTC
TRBD1	TRBV11-3	few	TRBJ2-7	CASRTGGSYEQYF	TGTGCCAGCCGGACAGGGGGGTCCTACGAGCAGTACTTC